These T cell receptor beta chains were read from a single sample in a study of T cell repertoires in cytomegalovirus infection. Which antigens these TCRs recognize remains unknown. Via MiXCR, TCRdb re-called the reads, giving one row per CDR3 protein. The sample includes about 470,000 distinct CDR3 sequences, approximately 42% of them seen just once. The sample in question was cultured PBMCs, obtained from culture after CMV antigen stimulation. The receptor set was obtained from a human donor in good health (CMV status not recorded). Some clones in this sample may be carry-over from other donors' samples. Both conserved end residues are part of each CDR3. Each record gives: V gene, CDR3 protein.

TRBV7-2 CASSSRLGLAGEGTGELFF
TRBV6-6 CASTRSGTGTDTQYF
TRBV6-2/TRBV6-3 CASSTRLAWDTGELFF
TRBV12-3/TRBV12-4 CASSFAGPSEQFF
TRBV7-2 CASSLAPSGGPGGETQYF
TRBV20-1 CSARDGGGDQPQHF
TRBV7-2 CASSGHRGRLSGNTIYF
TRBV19 CASSIAGNTGELFF
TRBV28 CASSPGTIQDTYTQYF
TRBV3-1 CASSRVRALGTGGSGNTIYF
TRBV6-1 CASTDPYFSFVQYF